A selection of T cell receptor beta chains follows, all from one sample in a study of shared clonotypes between healthy human individuals. Generated by immunoSEQ multiplex PCR, the TCRdb table keeps only in-frame clones and is missing some. This sample has about 800,000 clones, with 90% to 97% found just once. Sequenced: naive CD8+ T cells sorted from blood. These receptors all stem from a man younger than 40 in good health. The CDR3 runs from the conserved cysteine through the conserved F or W. D genes are given only for firm matches. Not all rows give a size; the values are once, few, many and, for expanded clones, a class.

TGCGCCAGCAGCCAGTGGGAGGCTAGCGCGGATACGCAGTATTTT	CASSQWEASADTQYF	TRBJ2-3	NA	TRBV4-3	NA
TGTGCCAGTTCGACTAGGGCGAAAAACATTCAGTACTTC	CASSTRAKNIQYF	TRBJ2-4	NA	TRBV6-1	once
TGTGCCAGTAGTATGAGGGACGGATACACTGAAGCTTTCTTT	CASSMRDGYTEAFF	TRBJ1-1	NA	TRBV19	NA
TGCAGCGTTGAAGCTTCGGGCCTTACCTACGAGCAGTACTTC	CSVEASGLTYEQYF	TRBJ2-7	NA	TRBV29-1	NA
TGTGCCAGCAGGCAGTTGTATAGCAATCAGCCCCAGCATTTT	CASRQLYSNQPQHF	TRBJ1-5	NA	TRBV27	NA
TGTGCCAGCAGCCCGGGGGCTTCTTACACCGGGGAGCTGTTTTTT	CASSPGASYTGELFF	TRBJ2-2	NA	TRBV7-6	NA
TGTGCCAGCAGCTTAGGGGTCACAGAACCTAGCAATCAGCCCCAGCATTTT	CASSLGVTEPSNQPQHF	TRBJ1-5	NA	TRBV7-2	NA
TGCAGCGTGGGGGGCAGCGAAACCTCCTACGAGCAGTACTTC	CSVGGSETSYEQYF	TRBJ2-7	NA	TRBV29-1	NA
TGTGCCAGCACGTCTGGGGGGGAGACGGGCAATGAGCAGTTCTTC	CASTSGGETGNEQFF	TRBJ2-1	TRBD2	TRBV14	NA
TGTGCCATCAGCGATCCTAGGGAGGGTGCCGGGGAGCTGTTTTTT	CAISDPREGAGELFF	TRBJ2-2	TRBD2	TRBV10-3	NA
TGTGCCAGCAGCTTTCTACGGGGCGAGAGCTCCTACAATGAGCAGTTCTTC	CASSFLRGESSYNEQFF	TRBJ2-1	NA	TRBV7-9	NA
TGCGCCAGCATCTCAGGACACCTTTACAATGAGCAGTTCTTC	CASISGHLYNEQFF	TRBJ2-1	NA	TRBV10-2	NA
TGTGCCACCAGCAGAGCTCCCGAGACAGGCCACGGGGAGCTGTTTTTT	CATSRAPETGHGELFF	TRBJ2-2	NA	TRBV15	NA
TGCGCCAGCAGCCTCAGGGGATCTCGGAGAGACCAGTACTTC	CASSLRGSRRDQYF	TRBJ2-5	NA	TRBV5-1	NA
TGTGCCAGCAGCTCCCTAGCGGGAGCTGGTGAGCAGTTCTTC	CASSSLAGAGEQFF	TRBJ2-1	TRBD2	TRBV7-3	NA
TGTGCCAGCAGACGACTAGCGGGAGAGACCCAGTACTTC	CASRRLAGETQYF	TRBJ2-5	TRBD2	TRBV27	NA
TGTGCCAGCAGTTTTCAACAGGAGAACACTGAAGCTTTCTTT	CASSFQQENTEAFF	TRBJ1-1	NA	TRBV28	NA
TGTGCCAGCACGGGGAGGATAGAGACCCAGTACTTC	CASTGRIETQYF	TRBJ2-5	NA	TRBV7-8	NA
TGTGCCAGCAGCGGAGGGGTTGCCGGGATCGATGAGCAGTTCTTC	CASSGGVAGIDEQFF	TRBJ2-1	NA	TRBV9	NA
TGTGCCAGCAGCTTGGGAGGGGACAAAGAGACCCAGTACTTC	CASSLGGDKETQYF	TRBJ2-5	NA	TRBV5-4	NA
TGCAGCGTAGGGACTAGCGGGAGTAGCAATGAGCAGTTCTTC	CSVGTSGSSNEQFF	TRBJ2-1	TRBD2	TRBV29-1	NA
TGTGCCAGCAGTTACGGGCAGGGGGTGACCCAGTACTTC	CASSYGQGVTQYF	TRBJ2-5	TRBD1	TRBV6-5	once
TGCAGCGTCCCGGGACAGGGAGGATACGAGCAGTACTTC	CSVPGQGGYEQYF	TRBJ2-7	TRBD1	TRBV29-1	NA
TGTGCCAGCAGCGGACCCGGGAGCCTCTCGGTCTGGAATGAAAAACTGTTTTTT	CASSGPGSLSVWNEKLFF	TRBJ1-4	NA	TRBV21-1	NA
TGTGCCAGCAGTAACTCCAGGGACCTAGCCAAAAACATTCAGTACTTC	CASSNSRDLAKNIQYF	TRBJ2-4	NA	TRBV27	NA
TGTGCCAGCAGCTGGACGGGGCAGGGATCCTACGAGCAGTACTTC	CASSWTGQGSYEQYF	TRBJ2-7	NA	TRBV7-2	NA
TGTGCCAGCAGCCTCACGCGGGGGGAAGGCGACGAGCAGTACTTC	CASSLTRGEGDEQYF	TRBJ2-7	TRBD2	TRBV7-9	once
TGTGCCAGCAGCGTAGAGTCGCTAGTCGTGGGGCATGAGCAGTTCTTC	CASSVESLVVGHEQFF	TRBJ2-1	NA	TRBV9	NA
TGTGCCAGCAGTCCGGGGCCAATTGACGGCTACACCTTC	CASSPGPIDGYTF	TRBJ1-2	NA	TRBV27	NA
TGTGCCACCACACCTGAGAGCAATCAGCCCCAGCATTTT	CATTPESNQPQHF	TRBJ1-5	NA	TRBV15	NA
TGTGCCAGCAGTCCGATGTGGGCCTACGAGCAGTACTTC	CASSPMWAYEQYF	TRBJ2-7	NA	TRBV27	NA
TGTGCCAGCACAAACCAAAATCGGGGGCGGGACCGCTACAATGAGCAGTTCTTC	CASTNQNRGRDRYNEQFF	TRBJ2-1	NA	TRBV28	NA
TGTGCCAGCAGCGTAGCGGGAGTCACAGATACGCAGTATTTT	CASSVAGVTDTQYF	TRBJ2-3	NA	TRBV9	NA
TGTGCCAGCAGCAAAGTTGCGGGAGGCTTTCCCTACGAGCAGTACTTC	CASSKVAGGFPYEQYF	TRBJ2-7	NA	TRBV21-1	NA
TGTGCCAGCAGCGTAGAGGGCGGCAATCAGCCCCAGCATTTT	CASSVEGGNQPQHF	TRBJ1-5	NA	TRBV9	NA
TGTGCCAGCAGGAGCGGGAGGGAGGCCTACGAGCAGTACTTC	CASRSGREAYEQYF	TRBJ2-7	TRBD2	TRBV14	NA
TGTGCTAGCAGCCCTCGTCCGGGACCAGATACGCAGTATTTT	CASSPRPGPDTQYF	TRBJ2-3	NA	TRBV7-7	once
TGTGCCATCCCGGGTCCCCGGGCAACCTATGGCTACACCTTC	CAIPGPRATYGYTF	TRBJ1-2	NA	TRBV10-3	NA
TGTGCCAGCACGGGGGCAACCCCAGGGGGCTACTACAATGAGCAGTTCTTC	CASTGATPGGYYNEQFF	TRBJ2-1	TRBD1	TRBV27	NA
TGCAGCGTTTACGGACAGGGTTACACTGAAGCTTTCTTT	CSVYGQGYTEAFF	TRBJ1-1	TRBD1	TRBV29-1	NA
TGTGCCAGCAGCTTTTTAACCGGAGAGGGAGATACGCAGTATTTT	CASSFLTGEGDTQYF	TRBJ2-3	NA	TRBV7-9	NA
TGTGCCAGCAGTTCCACCTACAGGGGGCCTCGCAATCAGCCCCAGCATTTT	CASSSTYRGPRNQPQHF	TRBJ1-5	TRBD1	TRBV27	NA